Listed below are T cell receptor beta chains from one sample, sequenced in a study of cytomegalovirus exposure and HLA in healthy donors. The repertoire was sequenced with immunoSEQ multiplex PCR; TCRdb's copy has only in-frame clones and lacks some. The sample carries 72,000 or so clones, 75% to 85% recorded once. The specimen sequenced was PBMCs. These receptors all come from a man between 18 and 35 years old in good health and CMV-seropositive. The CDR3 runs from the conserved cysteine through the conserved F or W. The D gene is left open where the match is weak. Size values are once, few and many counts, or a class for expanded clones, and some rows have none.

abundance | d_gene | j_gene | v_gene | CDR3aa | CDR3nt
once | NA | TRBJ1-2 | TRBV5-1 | CASSPQGSGDGYTF | TGCGCCAGCAGCCCTCAGGGGAGCGGTGATGGCTACACCTTC
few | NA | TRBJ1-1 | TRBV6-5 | CASSYGGLRGTEAFF | TGTGCCAGCAGTTACGGTGGCCTTAGAGGCACTGAAGCTTTCTTT
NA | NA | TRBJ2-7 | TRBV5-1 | CASSSRGGEYEQYF | TGCGCCAGCAGTTCCAGGGGAGGGGAGTACGAGCAGTACTTC
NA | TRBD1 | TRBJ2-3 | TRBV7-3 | CASSSQTGSDTQYF | TGTGCCAGCAGCTCCCAGACAGGGTCCGATACGCAGTATTTT
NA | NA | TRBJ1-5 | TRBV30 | CAWSVRWEGLSNQPQHF | TGTGCCTGGAGTGTACGATGGGAGGGATTGAGCAATCAGCCCCAGCATTTT
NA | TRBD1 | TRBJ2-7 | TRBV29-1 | CSVRTGTAYEQYF | TGCAGCGTTCGGACAGGGACGGCGTACGAGCAGTACTTC
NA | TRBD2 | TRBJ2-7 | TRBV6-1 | CASTRQRGTEQYF | TGTGCCAGCACCCGCCAGCGGGGCACCGAGCAGTACTTC
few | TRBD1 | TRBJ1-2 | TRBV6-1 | CATRRTGGTGYTF | TGTGCCACCCGAAGGACAGGGGGAACTGGCTACACCTTC
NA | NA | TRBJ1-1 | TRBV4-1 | CASSQDRASNTEAFF | TGCGCCAGCAGCCAAGACAGGGCTTCGAACACTGAAGCTTTCTTT
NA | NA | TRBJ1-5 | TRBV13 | CASSLGVRSQPQHF | TGTGCCAGCAGCTTAGGGGTTAGAAGTCAGCCCCAGCATTTT
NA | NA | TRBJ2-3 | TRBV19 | CASSMTGRADTQYF | TGTGCCAGTAGTATGACTGGGCGGGCAGATACGCAGTATTTT
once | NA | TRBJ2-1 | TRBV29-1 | CSVGIFSYNEQFF | TGCAGCGTCGGGATTTTCTCCTACAATGAGCAGTTCTTC
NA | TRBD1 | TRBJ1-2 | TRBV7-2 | CASSFPGGMGNYGYTF | TGTGCCAGCAGCTTCCCAGGGGGGATGGGTAACTATGGCTACACCTTC
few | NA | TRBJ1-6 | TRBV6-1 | CASRPTPIGDSPLHF | TGTGCCAGCCGACCCACTCCGATCGGGGATTCACCCCTCCACTTT
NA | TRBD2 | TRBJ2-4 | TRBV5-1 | CASSSEVAGVFNIQYF | TGCGCCAGCAGCTCCGAGGTAGCGGGAGTCTTTAACATTCAGTACTTC